Shown below are 32 T cell receptor beta chains from a single sample sequenced in a study of blood T cell repertoires in COVID-19. The method was immunoSEQ multiplex PCR; TCRdb's version includes in-frame clones alone and lacks a portion of them. The sample yields about 120,000 clones, around 81% seen once. The sample comprised peripheral blood. These receptor sequences come from an older man with acute or convalescent COVID-19.

The chain joins TRBV7-2 to TRBJ1-1; possible D gene TRBD1, 6 bases. This CDR3 comprises 14 residues. The V end lost 2 bases, the J end lost 1 base, and 8 bases lay between the germline ends. Germline assignment: CDR1 SGHTA and CDR2 FQGNSA. The DNA of the CDR3 is TGTGCCAGCAGCTTATACAGGGCGAACACTGAAGCTTTCTTT. It translates to CASSLYRANTEAFF.

This chain links TRBV5-1 with TRBJ1-4; 9 positions agree with TRBD1. Germline assignment: CDR1 SGHRS and CDR2 YFSETQ. Unmatched junction bases numbered 12, after V lost 4 bases and J lost 8 bases. This CDR3 is built from 16 residues. CDR3 nucleotide sequence: TGCGCCAGCAGCACTGGACAGGGGATGGGGGAAGAAAAACTGTTTTTT. It encodes CASSTGQGMGEEKLFF. The entire variable domain, with the rest obtained from reference TRBV5-1 and TRBJ1-4, is as follows: KAGVTQTPRYLIKTRGQQVTLSCSPISGHRSVSWYQQTPGQGLQFLFEYFSETQRNKGNFPGRFSGRQFSNSRSEMNVSTLELGDSALYLCASSTGQGMGEEKLFFGSGTQLSVL.

The chain couples TRBV15 to TRBJ1-3, with 10 bases aligning to TRBD1. V shed 1 base, J shed 4 bases, and the junction held 4 bases outside the gene matches. The CDR3 length is 16 residues. The germline V gene has CDR1 LNHNV and CDR2 YYDKDF (reference sequence). The DNA of the CDR3 is TGTGCCACCAGCAGAGGCGGACAGGGGGTGGGAAACACCATATATTTT. Protein product: CATSRGGQGVGNTIYF.

Here the CDR3 reads CATSDRPPYEQYF. The CDR3 coding sequence is TGTGCCACTTCGGACAGGCCTCCCTACGAGCAGTACTTC. The chain combines TRBV19 with TRBJ2-7, with TRBD1 matching over 7 bases. Germline assignment: CDR1 LNHDA and CDR2 SQIVND (reference sequence). Trimming at V came to 10 bases and at J to 2 bases, leaving 8 bases not matched to a gene. This CDR3 is 13 amino acids long.

J is TRBJ2-5 and V is TRBV19; a possible D gene is TRBD1 (6 bases). CDR1 is LNHDA and CDR2 is SQIVND in the germline V gene (reference sequence). The V end was cut by 4 bases, the J end by 1 base, with 7 bases between. The CDR3 sequence is 13 residues long. DNA for the CDR3: TGTGCCAGTAGTAGGACAGTCCAAGAGACCCAGTACTTC. Its translation is CASSRTVQETQYF. Filled out from reference TRBV19 and TRBJ2-5, the complete variable domain reads DGGITQSPKYLFRKEGQNVTLSCEQNLNHDAMYWYRQDPGQGLRLIYYSQIVNDFQKGDIAEGYSVSREKKESFPLTVTSAQKNPTAFYLCASSRTVQETQYFGPGTRLLVL.

The V and J genes are TRBV7-2 and TRBJ1-1; weak D call: TRBD1 (5 bases). The V end lost 3 bases, the J end lost 3 bases, and 8 bases lay between the germline ends. The germline V gene encodes CDR1 SGHTA and CDR2 FQGNSA. The CDR3 totals 13 residues. The CDR3 sequence: CASSFTGYTEAFF. CDR3 DNA: TGTGCCAGCAGCTTTACAGGATACACTGAAGCTTTCTTT.

V and J are TRBV7-9 and TRBJ1-1; weak D call: TRBD1 (5 bases). The CDR3 is 14 amino acids. Germline assignment: CDR1 SEHNR and CDR2 FQNEAQ (reference sequence). V shed 5 bases and J shed 2 bases, with 12 bases lying between them. CDR3 in DNA: TGTGCCAGCAGCCTCGACAGTCGAAACACTGAAGCTTTCTTT. Translated: CASSLDSRNTEAFF.

The chain combines TRBV7-2 with TRBJ2-1, with TRBD2 as a possible D gene (6 bases). This CDR3 region has 15 residues. Trimming removed 5 bases from V and 0 bases from J, with 11 bases in between. Germline V gives CDR1 SGHTA, CDR2 FQGNSA. CDR3 nucleotides: TGTGCCAGCAGCCTTGGGGGGTACTCCTACAATGAGCAGTTCTTC. Amino acid sequence: CASSLGGYSYNEQFF.

V gene TRBV11-2 combines with J gene TRBJ2-7; TRBD2 matches at 8 bases. J lost 0 bases, V lost 1 base, and 2 bases had no gene match. CDR1 SGHAT and CDR2 FQNNGV come from the germline V gene. The CDR3 consists of 15 residues. The DNA of the CDR3 is TGTGCCAGCAGCTTAGGCGGGGGGACCTCCTACGAGCAGTACTTC. It codes for CASSLGGGTSYEQYF.

The sample holds one count of this clone. The chain uses TRBV3-1 (or the pseudogene TRBV3-2) and TRBJ2-1; possibly TRBD2 for D (5 bases). CDR3 length: 13 amino acids. Per germline, CDR1 LGHDT and CDR2 YNNKEL (reference sequence). V was cut by 1 base and J by 10 bases, with 11 bases left in between. CDR3 coding DNA: TGTGCCAGCAGCCAAGTCCCCGGGGTAGAGCAGTTCTTC. This sequence encodes CASSQVPGVEQFF.

This chain connects TRBV5-5 to TRBJ1-1, with D possibly TRBD1 on 5 matching bases. The CDR3 length is 14 residues. V lost 6 bases to trimming and J lost 1 base, with 13 bases between them. The V gene's germline CDR1 is SGHKS and CDR2 YYEKEE (reference sequence). This CDR3 is CASTPSTANTEAFF. CDR3 nucleotide sequence: TGTGCCAGCACCCCTTCGACAGCGAACACTGAAGCTTTCTTT.

This clone appeared a few times. The J gene is TRBJ2-5, the V gene TRBV5-6; 9 bases map to TRBD1. Germline CDR1 and CDR2: SGHDT and YYEEEE. The junction had 14 bases not matched to a gene; V was cut back by 4 bases and J by 10 bases. The CDR3 length is 15 residues. Here the CDR3 reads CASSARTGVWRGQYF. The CDR3 region has the DNA TGTGCCAGCAGCGCGAGGACAGGGGTTTGGAGGGGCCAGTACTTC.

The V call is TRBV5-4, the J call TRBJ2-3, with 13 bases that match TRBD2. Germline trimming cut 3 bases from V and 8 bases from J; bases unmatched to any gene: 6. The CDR3 loop spans 15 amino acids. Germline-derived CDR1 and CDR2 are SGHNT and YYREEE (reference sequence). CDR3 amino acids: CASSSRTSGGGTQYF. Written as DNA, the CDR3 is TGTGCCAGCAGCTCGCGGACTAGCGGGGGCGGTACGCAGTATTTT.

The chain is built from TRBV6-5 and TRBJ1-4, with TRBD1 as a possible D gene (5 bases). The CDR3 extends over 13 amino acids. From germline, CDR1 is MNHEY and CDR2 SVGAGI. V gave up 6 bases and J gave up 2 bases, with 7 bases separating them. The CDR3 DNA is TGTGCCAGCAGAGGGGTTACTAATGAAAAACTGTTTTTT. Translated, it gives CASRGVTNEKLFF.

The V and J genes are TRBV3-1 (or the pseudogene TRBV3-2) and TRBJ1-4; 7 bases match TRBD1. Germline CDR1 is LGHDT and CDR2 is YNNKEL (reference sequence). Trimming removed 3 bases from V and 6 bases from J; junction bases left unmatched: 10. The CDR3 covers 16 residues. CDR3 DNA: TGTGCCAGCAGCCAGGCCCATCGACAGGGAGATGAAAAACTGTTTTTT. Its protein is CASSQAHRQGDEKLFF.

The table lists this clone with a few counts. In nucleotides, the CDR3 is TGTGCCAGCAGCGTGCCAAGGGGGAACACTGAAGCTTTCTTT. Translating it yields CASSVPRGNTEAFF. The genes are TRBV5-4 and TRBJ1-1; D is perhaps TRBD1 (5 bases). Germline V gene data show CDR1 as SGHNT and CDR2 as YYREEE (reference sequence). Trimming left V 4 bases short and J 1 base short, with 11 bases between. The length of the CDR3 is 14 residues.

The chain is built from TRBV6-5 and TRBJ1-1; possible D gene TRBD1, 6 bases. Trimming removed 6 bases at V and 1 base at J, with 12 bases between. The V gene's germline CDR1 is MNHEY and CDR2 SVGAGI. CDR3 length: 14 amino acids. CDR3 sequence: CASRGGGPNTEAFF. CDR3 nucleotides: TGTGCCAGCAGGGGAGGGGGGCCGAACACTGAAGCTTTCTTT.

The rearrangement joins TRBV5-1 to TRBJ1-2; possibly TRBD1 for D (6 bases). Trimming stripped 0 bases from V and 7 bases from J, with 16 bases between. This CDR3 comprises 15 residues. The germline CDR1 and CDR2 sequences are SGHRS and YFSETQ. The CDR3: CASSLGGPGAGGYTF. CDR3 nucleotides: TGCGCCAGCAGCTTGGGGGGTCCAGGGGCTGGTGGCTACACCTTC.

This clone was found a few times. The chain joins TRBV10-3 to TRBJ1-6; the D is unclear. CDR3 length: 12 residues. The germline CDR1 and CDR2 sequences are ENHRY and SYGVKD. The ends were cut back, 3 bases at V and 10 bases at J, with 7 bases in the middle. The chain's CDR3 is CAISEPGSPLHF. CDR3 nucleotide sequence: TGTGCCATCAGTGAACCAGGCTCACCCCTCCACTTT.

The chain employs TRBV2 and TRBJ2-1, with 13 bases lining up with TRBD2. J lost 11 bases, V lost 7 bases, and 11 bases had no gene match. Looked up from germline, CDR1 is SNHLY and CDR2 is FYNNEI. CDR3 size: 15 residues. The CDR3 sequence is CASNLLAGGPDKQFF. CDR3 bases: TGTGCCAGCAACCTACTAGCGGGGGGGCCCGATAAGCAGTTCTTC.

This clone appeared a few times. The chain couples TRBV5-1 to TRBJ2-2; 8 nucleotides match TRBD2. Germline V CDR1 and CDR2: SGHRS, YFSETQ. With 1 base clipped from V and 7 bases from J, the junction kept 6 bases outside the gene matches. The CDR3 is 15 residues long. This CDR3 is CASSLTAGVIGELFF. The CDR3 DNA follows: TGCGCCAGCAGCTTGACAGCGGGGGTAATCGGGGAGCTGTTTTTT.

V is TRBV7-2 and J is TRBJ1-1; weak D call: TRBD1 (5 bases). Trimming stripped 4 bases from V and 0 bases from J, with 9 bases between. Germline V gives CDR1 SGHTA, CDR2 FQGNSA. The CDR3 contains 14 residues. CDR3 amino acids: CASSWADMNTEAFF. Here the CDR3 DNA reads TGTGCCAGCAGCTGGGCGGACATGAACACTGAAGCTTTCTTT.

The V and J genes are TRBV5-1 and TRBJ1-1, with D maybe TRBD1 (5 bases). The CDR3 has 13 residues. The ends were cut back, 6 bases at V and 1 base at J, with 10 bases in the middle. The germline V gene encodes CDR1 SGHRS and CDR2 YFSETQ. CDR3 nucleotides: TGCGCCAGCATCGATCAGGGGAACACTGAAGCTTTCTTT. Its translation is CASIDQGNTEAFF.

The rearrangement uses TRBV19 and TRBJ2-2, with TRBD1 identical over 9 bases. The CDR3 consists of 15 residues. V was pared by 5 bases and J by 5 bases, with 6 bases of the junction left unmatched. Germline CDR1 LNHDA, CDR2 SQIVND (reference sequence). The CDR3 nucleotides read TGTGCCAGTAGTCCGGACAGGGGACGAACCGGGGAGCTGTTTTTT. Protein sequence: CASSPDRGRTGELFF.

The genes are TRBV19 and TRBJ1-1; a possible D gene is TRBD1 (5 bases). Germline CDR1 reads LNHDA; CDR2 reads SQIVND (reference sequence). The CDR3 loop spans 16 amino acids. Trimming left V 5 bases short and J 0 bases short, with 16 bases between. This CDR3 is CASSYYQTVMNTEAFF. In DNA, the CDR3 is TGTGCCAGTAGTTACTACCAGACAGTAATGAACACTGAAGCTTTCTTT.

The chain recombines TRBV7-2 with TRBJ2-5; a possible D gene is TRBD2 (6 bases). The CDR3 contains 17 residues. Germline CDR1 is SGHTA and CDR2 is FQGNSA. Trimming cost V 1 base and J 2 bases, with 17 bases left between them. CDR3 sequence reads: CASSLGGGFGGQETQYF. The DNA of the CDR3 is TGTGCCAGCAGCTTAGGGGGTGGTTTTGGAGGGCAAGAGACCCAGTACTTC.

The rearrangement uses TRBV5-8 and TRBJ1-2; TRBD1 is a possible D gene (6 bases). This CDR3 comprises 14 residues. Trimming cost V 5 bases and J 4 bases, with 15 bases left between them. Germline CDR1 reads SGHTS; CDR2 reads YDEGEE. The CDR3, as DNA: TGTGCCAGCAGGATATTCAGGGGTCGCTATGGCTACACCTTC. The encoded protein is CASRIFRGRYGYTF.

The genes are TRBV25-1 and TRBJ2-5, with TRBD2 matching 11 bases. Per germline, CDR1 MGHDK and CDR2 SYGVNS. V shed 6 bases, J shed 1 base, and the junction held 4 bases outside the gene matches. The CDR3 has 15 amino acids. The CDR3, as DNA: TGTGCCAGCAGCCCTAGCGGGGGGCCCCAAGAGACCCAGTACTTC. It specifies CASSPSGGPQETQYF.

The chain is built from TRBV6-2 or TRBV6-3 and TRBJ2-4, with no clear D. The CDR3 contains 14 residues. Per germline, CDR1 MNHEY and CDR2 SVGEGT. V was trimmed by 2 bases and J by 0 bases, leaving 5 bases between them. In DNA form, the CDR3 reads TGTGCCAGCAGTTACGAGCTAGCCAAAAACATTCAGTACTTC. Translation gives CASSYELAKNIQYF.

The V call is TRBV7-9, the J call TRBJ1-1; 9 bases agree with TRBD1. J lost 6 bases, V lost 3 bases, and 5 bases had no gene match. The CDR3 consists of 14 residues. Germline assignment: CDR1 SEHNR and CDR2 FQNEAQ (reference sequence). CDR3 DNA: TGTGCCAGCAGCTTGGGACAGGGTGGCGCTGAAGCTTTCTTT. As protein: CASSLGQGGAEAFF. The whole variable domain, filled in from reference TRBV7-9 and TRBJ1-1, reads DTGVSQNPRHKITKRGQNVTFRCDPISEHNRLYWYRQTLGQGPEFLTYFQNEAQLEKSRLLSDRFSAERPKGSFSTLEIQRTEQGDSAMYLCASSLGQGGAEAFFGQGTRLTVV.

The chain combines TRBV9 with TRBJ2-1; TRBD2 matches at 11 bases. Germline CDR1 reads SGDLS; CDR2 reads YYNGEE. The CDR3 runs to 15 residues. V trimming: 3 bases; J trimming: 9 bases; junction bases outside the gene matches: 8. CDR3 DNA: TGTGCCAGCAGCGCCTTAGCGGGGGGGTCTGGTGAGCAGTTCTTC. It codes for CASSALAGGSGEQFF.

This clone was seen just once. This chain uses TRBV19 with TRBJ2-3, with no clear D. CDR3 length: 17 amino acids. Trimming shortened V by 0 bases and J by 5 bases, and 18 bases separated the two germline ends. The germline V gene encodes CDR1 LNHDA and CDR2 SQIVND (reference sequence). The CDR3 protein is CASSIDLSSKVGDTQYF. CDR3 nucleotides: TGTGCCAGTAGTATAGATTTGTCTAGTAAGGTAGGAGATACGCAGTATTTT.